Listed below are T cell receptor beta chains from one sample, sequenced in a study of blood T cells in healthy people across ages. TCRdb redid the calling of the 5' RACE reads with MiXCR, one entry per CDR3 protein. The sample consists of around 1,000,000 distinct CDR3 sequences, more than 30% of them appearing once. Sequenced input: blood. The receptor source for this set is a man between 18 and 29 years old in good health. Both conserved end residues are part of each CDR3. Rows give clone size only sometimes, using once, few, many, or a class for an expanded clone.

j_gene,v_gene,abundance,CDR3aa
TRBJ2-3,TRBV29-1,many,CSSAGGPYQYTDTQYF
TRBJ2-2,TRBV4-3,NA,CASSQGEVNTGELFF
TRBJ1-2,TRBV4-3,few,CASSQDLGQVNYGYTF
TRBJ1-4,TRBV5-6,few,CASSWMGQGGEKLFF
TRBJ1-2,TRBV7-8,NA,CASSSIQGNYGYTF
TRBJ2-7,TRBV10-3,few,CAISPRVQGVHEQYF
TRBJ2-2,TRBV5-1,few,CASSVVGTVARRELFF
TRBJ1-5,TRBV7-9,NA,CASSPVKLGYQPQHF
NA,TRBV18,NA,CASSRSGQGDEQYF
TRBJ1-2,TRBV6-1,NA,CASRRAVTDYGYTF
TRBJ1-2,TRBV10-3,few,CAISPGEGTNYGYTF
TRBJ1-2,TRBV7-2,NA,CASSSDHGHLLTF
TRBJ1-5,TRBV12-3/TRBV12-4,NA,CASSFGDSSNQPQHF
TRBJ2-2,TRBV9,NA,CASSVERGLAGQNTGELFF
TRBJ1-2,TRBV4-3,NA,CASSRRGGNYGYTF
TRBJ2-3,TRBV6-2/TRBV6-3,few,CASSYRGLAGDYTDTQYF
NA,TRBV6-5,few,CASSDVPRETQYF
TRBJ2-1,TRBV6-5,NA,CASSWGLAGGNEQFF
TRBJ2-1,TRBV4-1,NA,CVSSQIRTRYNEQFF
TRBJ1-4,TRBV10-3,many,CAIRGTSEKLFF
TRBJ2-3,TRBV12-3/TRBV12-4,NA,CASSTGTSGGLYSTDTQYF
TRBJ2-7,TRBV10-2,few,CASSGTSRGGYEQYF
TRBJ1-1,TRBV4-3,NA,CASSQDGWSTEAFF
NA,TRBV12-3/TRBV12-4,NA,CANSPNSFDEQYF
TRBJ2-1,TRBV9,NA,CASSVGGKGRDEQFF
NA,TRBV27,NA,CASRTGVSDEQYF
TRBJ1-1,TRBV4-2,few,CASSQQGASEAFF
TRBJ2-1,TRBV10-3,few,CAISESSETGIYNEQFF
TRBJ2-2,TRBV29-1,NA,CSVVLTGELFF
TRBJ2-7,TRBV7-2,NA,CASRDRVLYEQYF
TRBJ2-5,TRBV5-1,NA,CASSLVGGVQETQYF
TRBJ2-5,TRBV5-1,NA,CASSSGQPSTFYNEQYF
TRBJ2-3,TRBV10-3,few,CAISVKRGEGDTQYF
TRBJ1-2,TRBV20-1,NA,CSASDSWGYTF
TRBJ2-2,TRBV5-1,NA,CASSFEGATGELFF
TRBJ1-2,TRBV27,NA,CASGDEGGDYGYTF